Presented here are 7 T cell receptor beta chains from one specimen sequenced in a study of beta chain features in type 1 diabetes. Since all of the isolated RNA was reverse transcribed, expressed TCRB transcripts were what got sequenced. Clones were read by immunoSEQ multiplex PCR, and TCRdb kept only the in-frame ones, dropping some. The sample includes 600,000 to 650,000 clones, about 16% of them seen just once. The sample taken for sequencing was naive CD4+ T cells from blood. These receptors were taken from a man between 18 and 29 years old in good health.

This chain joins TRBV5-6 and TRBJ2-7, with 8 bases matching TRBD2. The ends lost 3 bases at V and 3 bases at J; junction bases unmatched: 5. Germline V CDR1 and CDR2: SGHDT, YYEEEE. The CDR3 contains 14 residues. CDR3 DNA sequence: TGTGCCAGCAGCTGGACTAGCTCAAACTACGAGCAGTACTTC. It yields the protein CASSWTSSNYEQYF.

The rearrangement links TRBV9 to TRBJ1-1; weak D call: TRBD1 (5 bases). The V end was cut by 4 bases, the J end by 4 bases, with 11 bases between. The CDR3 spans 13 residues. Looked up from germline, CDR1 is SGDLS and CDR2 is YYNGEE. The CDR3 nucleotides read TGTGCCAGCAGCAATGTGGGGGGCACTGAAGCTTTCTTT. Translation: CASSNVGGTEAFF.

This clone was observed a handful of times. This chain connects TRBV5-1 to TRBJ2-1; 12 bases are a match to TRBD2. Looked up from germline, CDR1 is SGHRS and CDR2 is YFSETQ. V dropped 2 bases and J dropped 8; count of bases not matched to a gene: 8. CDR3 length: 16 amino acids. The CDR3: CASSFLTSGRGDEQFF. The CDR3, as DNA: TGCGCCAGCAGCTTCCTGACTAGCGGGAGAGGCGATGAGCAGTTCTTC.

This clone was counted a few times. The V and J genes are TRBV14 and TRBJ2-7; TRBD1 agrees at 8 bases. Germline V CDR1 and CDR2: SGHDN, FVKESK. Losses at the gene ends were 3 bases for V and 7 bases for J; bases not matched to a gene: 5. The CDR3 consists of 13 residues. Here the CDR3 DNA reads TGTGCCAGCAGCCATCCAGGGGGCGCGGAGCAGTACTTC. Protein product: CASSHPGGAEQYF. The full variable domain, rest sourced from reference TRBV14 and TRBJ2-7, is EAGVTQFPSHSVIEKGQTVTLRCDPISGHDNLYWYRRVMGKEIKFLLHFVKESKQDESGMPNNRFLAERTGGTYSTLKVQPAELEDSGVYFCASSHPGGAEQYFGPGTRLTVT.

This clone was seen a handful of times. V gene TRBV7-9 combines with J gene TRBJ1-1; D is possibly TRBD1 (5 bases). Germline V gene lookup returns CDR1 SEHNR and CDR2 FQNEAQ (reference sequence). Trimming left V 1 base short and J 0 bases short, with 18 bases between. The CDR3 contains 18 residues. CDR3 loop: CASSLVRRRVGLNTEAFF. DNA of the CDR3: TGTGCCAGCAGCTTAGTGAGGCGCAGGGTCGGCTTGAACACTGAAGCTTTCTTT. The variable domain in full, with the rest retrieved from reference TRBV7-9 and TRBJ1-1, is DTGVSQNPRHKITKRGQNVTFRCDPISEHNRLYWYRQTLGQGPEFLTYFQNEAQLEKSRLLSDRFSAERPKGSFSTLEIQRTEQGDSAMYLCASSLVRRRVGLNTEAFFGQGTRLTVV.

This sequence joins TRBV10-3 and TRBJ2-7; D unclear. The CDR3 has 15 residues. The germline CDR1 and CDR2 sequences are ENHRY and SYGVKD. V was clipped by 0 bases and J by 0 bases, with 9 bases between them. CDR3 sequence (DNA): TGTGCCATCAGTGAGTCGAAAAGTAGCTCCTACGAGCAGTACTTC. Residues: CAISESKSSSYEQYF.

The genes are TRBV9 and TRBJ2-5; D is perhaps TRBD1 (6 bases). Per germline, CDR1 SGDLS and CDR2 YYNGEE. The CDR3 extends over 16 amino acids. The V end lost 4 bases, the J end lost 2 bases, and 18 bases lay between the germline ends. The CDR3: CASSSRWTERQETQYF. CDR3 DNA: TGTGCCAGCAGCTCGCGGTGGACAGAGCGTCAAGAGACCCAGTACTTC.